The 6 T cell receptor beta chains below were found in one sample sequenced in a study of control samples from healthy donors and cancer patients. Generated by immunoSEQ multiplex PCR, the TCRdb table keeps only in-frame clones and is missing some. Of 170,000 or so clones in the sample, nearly 90% were seen once. Sequenced input: blood. These TCRs come from a woman between 50 and 59 years old in good health.

This sequence joins TRBV5-1 and TRBJ2-5; 11 positions agree with TRBD2. V was pared by 3 bases and J by 3 bases, with 4 bases of the junction left unmatched. Germline CDR1 and CDR2: SGHRS and YFSETQ. The CDR3 loop spans 15 amino acids. The CDR3 DNA sequence: TGCGCCAGCAGCTCCACGGGACTAGCGGAAGAGACCCAGTACTTC. Translated, it gives CASSSTGLAEETQYF.

This clone was recorded at least ten times. The rearrangement uses TRBV28 and TRBJ1-5; 7 bases are shared with TRBD1. The CDR3 loop spans 14 amino acids. Germline V gene data show CDR1 as MDHEN and CDR2 as SYDVKM. Trimming took 4 bases from V and 5 from J; bases not matched to a gene: 5. The CDR3, as DNA: TGTGCCAGCAGTTCGATAGGGGGCGATCAGCCCCAGCATTTT. Its translation is CASSSIGGDQPQHF.

The chain carries TRBV7-2 and TRBJ2-2; TRBD2 aligns across 9 bases. V shed 1 base, J shed 2 bases, and the junction held 2 bases outside the gene matches. The CDR3 totals 16 residues. Germline loops: CDR1 SGHTA, CDR2 FQGNSA. The CDR3 is CASSLDSGSNTGELFF. The CDR3 DNA reads TGTGCCAGCAGCTTAGATAGCGGGAGTAACACCGGGGAGCTGTTTTTT. The entire variable domain, with the rest obtained from reference TRBV7-2 and TRBJ2-2, is as follows: GAGVSQSPSNKVTEKGKDVELRCDPISGHTALYWYRQSLGQGLEFLIYFQGNSAPDKSGLPSDRFSAERTGGSVSTLTIQRTQQEDSAVYLCASSLDSGSNTGELFFGEGSRLTVL.

V usage is TRBV28 and J usage is TRBJ2-2; D call uncertain. With 5 bases removed from V and 4 bases from J, the gap between germline ends came to 8 bases. The germline V gene has CDR1 MDHEN and CDR2 SYDVKM. The CDR3 has 13 amino acids. CDR3 residues: CASSLYITGELFF. DNA of the CDR3: TGTGCCAGCAGTCTTTATATCACCGGGGAGCTGTTTTTT.

V usage is TRBV6-4 and J usage is TRBJ2-3, with 12 bases lining up with TRBD2. The CDR3 consists of 14 residues. The V and J ends lost 4 bases and 4 bases, in that order; junction bases with no gene match: 0. CDR1 is MRHNA, CDR2 SNTAGT, per germline. CDR3 sequence reads: CASSGLAGADTQYF. Written as DNA, the CDR3 is TGTGCCAGCAGTGGACTAGCGGGGGCAGATACGCAGTATTTT.

Note on this clone: The same CDR3 is also encoded by other DNA sequences in this sample. The chain is built from TRBV5-1 and TRBJ1-4, with TRBD1 matching 7 bases. The V and J ends lost 4 bases and 4 bases, in that order; junction bases with no gene match: 4. Germline CDR1 SGHRS, CDR2 YFSETQ. The CDR3 contains 14 residues. CDR3 region: CASSLRQGNEKLFF. CDR3 bases: TGCGCCAGCAGCCTCCGACAGGGTAATGAAAAACTGTTTTTT.